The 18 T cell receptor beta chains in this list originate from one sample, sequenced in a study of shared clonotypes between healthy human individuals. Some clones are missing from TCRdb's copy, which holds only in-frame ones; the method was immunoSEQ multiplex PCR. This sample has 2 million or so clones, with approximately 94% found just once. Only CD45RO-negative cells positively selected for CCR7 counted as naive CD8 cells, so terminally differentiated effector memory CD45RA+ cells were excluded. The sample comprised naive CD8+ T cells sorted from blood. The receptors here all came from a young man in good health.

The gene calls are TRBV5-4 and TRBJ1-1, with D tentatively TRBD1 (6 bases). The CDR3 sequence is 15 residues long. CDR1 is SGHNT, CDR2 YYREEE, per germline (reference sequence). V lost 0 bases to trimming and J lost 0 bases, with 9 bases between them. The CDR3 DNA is TGTGCCAGCAGCTTGGAAGAGGGGGTGAACACTGAAGCTTTCTTT. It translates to CASSLEEGVNTEAFF.

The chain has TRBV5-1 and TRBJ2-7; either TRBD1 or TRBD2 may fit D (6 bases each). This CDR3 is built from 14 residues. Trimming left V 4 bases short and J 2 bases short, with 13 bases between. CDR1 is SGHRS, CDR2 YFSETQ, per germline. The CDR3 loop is CASSPRDTTYEQYF. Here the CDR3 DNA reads TGCGCCAGCAGCCCGCGGGACACAACCTACGAGCAGTACTTC.

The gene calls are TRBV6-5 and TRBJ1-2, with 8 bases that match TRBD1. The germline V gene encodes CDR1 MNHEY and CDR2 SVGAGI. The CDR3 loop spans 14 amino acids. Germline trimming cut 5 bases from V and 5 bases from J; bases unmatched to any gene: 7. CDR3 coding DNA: TGTGCCAGCAGTCCCAGGGGGCTTTGGTATGGCTACACCTTC. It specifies CASSPRGLWYGYTF.

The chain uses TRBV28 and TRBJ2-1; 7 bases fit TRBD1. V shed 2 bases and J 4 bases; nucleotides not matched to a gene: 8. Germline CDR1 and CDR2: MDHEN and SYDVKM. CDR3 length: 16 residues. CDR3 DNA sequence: TGTGCCAGCAGTTTAATCTTAGGGGGCGAGTACAATGAGCAGTTCTTC. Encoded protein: CASSLILGGEYNEQFF. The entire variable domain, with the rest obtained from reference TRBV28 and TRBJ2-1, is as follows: DVKVTQSSRYLVKRTGEKVFLECVQDMDHENMFWYRQDPGLGLRLIYFSYDVKMKEKGDIPEGYSVSREKKERFSLILESASTNQTSMYLCASSLILGGEYNEQFFGPGTRLTVL.

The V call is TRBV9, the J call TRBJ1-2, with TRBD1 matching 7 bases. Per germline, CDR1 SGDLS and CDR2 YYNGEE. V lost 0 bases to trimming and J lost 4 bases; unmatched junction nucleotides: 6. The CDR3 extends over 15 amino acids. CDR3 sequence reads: CASSVDGDRTYGYTF. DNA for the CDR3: TGTGCCAGCAGCGTAGATGGGGACAGAACCTATGGCTACACCTTC.

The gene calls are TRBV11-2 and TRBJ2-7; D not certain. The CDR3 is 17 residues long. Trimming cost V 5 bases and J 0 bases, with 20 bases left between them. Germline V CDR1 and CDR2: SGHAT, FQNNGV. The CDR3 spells CASSAAPRATSSYEQYF. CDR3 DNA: TGTGCCAGCAGCGCGGCCCCCCGGGCCACAAGCTCCTACGAGCAGTACTTC.

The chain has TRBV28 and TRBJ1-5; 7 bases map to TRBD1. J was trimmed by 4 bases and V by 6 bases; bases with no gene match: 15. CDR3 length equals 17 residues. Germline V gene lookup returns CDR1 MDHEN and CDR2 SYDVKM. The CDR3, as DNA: TGTGCCAGCAGCACAGGGACAGCGCCGACCGTAAATCAGCCCCAGCATTTT. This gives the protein CASSTGTAPTVNQPQHF.

CDR3 nucleotides: TGTGCCAGCAAAATTACAGCGCGGGAGCTGTTTTTT. Protein: CASKITARELFF. The V gene is TRBV6-1, the J gene TRBJ2-2, with D uncertain. Germline V gives CDR1 MNHNS, CDR2 SASEGT. This CDR3 comprises 12 residues. Trimming took 7 bases from V and 9 from J, leaving 12 bases between them.

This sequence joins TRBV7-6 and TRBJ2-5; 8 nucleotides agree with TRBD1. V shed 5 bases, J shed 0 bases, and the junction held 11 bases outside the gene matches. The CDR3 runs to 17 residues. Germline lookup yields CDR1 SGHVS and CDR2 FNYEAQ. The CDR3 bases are TGTGCCAGCAGCGGAACCGGGACAGGCTACTACCAAGAGACCCAGTACTTC. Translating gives CASSGTGTGYYQETQYF.

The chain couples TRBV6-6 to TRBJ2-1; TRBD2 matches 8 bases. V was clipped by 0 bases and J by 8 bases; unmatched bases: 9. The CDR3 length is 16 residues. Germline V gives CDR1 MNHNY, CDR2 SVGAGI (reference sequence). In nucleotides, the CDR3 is TGTGCCAGCAGTTACTCGATGAGCGGGAGTAGGGATGAGCAGTTCTTC. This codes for CASSYSMSGSRDEQFF.

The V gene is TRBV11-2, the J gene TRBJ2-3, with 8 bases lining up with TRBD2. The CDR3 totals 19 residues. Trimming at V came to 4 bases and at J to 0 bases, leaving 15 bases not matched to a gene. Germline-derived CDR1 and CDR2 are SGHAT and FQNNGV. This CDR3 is CASSSTSGLLVTSTDTQYF. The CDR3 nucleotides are TGTGCCAGCAGCTCTACTAGCGGACTGCTCGTAACTAGCACAGATACGCAGTATTTT.

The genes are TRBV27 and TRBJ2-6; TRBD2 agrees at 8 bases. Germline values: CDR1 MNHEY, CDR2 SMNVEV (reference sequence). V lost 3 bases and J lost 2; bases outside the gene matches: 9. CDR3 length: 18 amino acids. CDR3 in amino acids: CASSFTSGGRAGANVLTF. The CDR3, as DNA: TGTGCCAGCAGTTTTACTAGCGGAGGACGGGCTGGGGCCAACGTCCTGACTTTC.

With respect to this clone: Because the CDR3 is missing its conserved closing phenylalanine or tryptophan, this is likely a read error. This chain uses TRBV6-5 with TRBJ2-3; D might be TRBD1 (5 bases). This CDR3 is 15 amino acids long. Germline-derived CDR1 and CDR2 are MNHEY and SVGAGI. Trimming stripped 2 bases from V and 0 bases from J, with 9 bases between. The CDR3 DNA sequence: TGTGCCAGCAGTTACGCAGGGCTTAGCACAGATACGCAGTATCTT. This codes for CASSYAGLSTDTQYL.

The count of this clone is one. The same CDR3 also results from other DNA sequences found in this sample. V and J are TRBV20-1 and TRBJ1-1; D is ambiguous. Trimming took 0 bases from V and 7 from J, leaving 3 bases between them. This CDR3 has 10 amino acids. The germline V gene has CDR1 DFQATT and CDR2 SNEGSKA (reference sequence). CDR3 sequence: CSARELEAFF. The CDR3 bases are TGCAGTGCTAGAGAACTTGAAGCTTTCTTT.

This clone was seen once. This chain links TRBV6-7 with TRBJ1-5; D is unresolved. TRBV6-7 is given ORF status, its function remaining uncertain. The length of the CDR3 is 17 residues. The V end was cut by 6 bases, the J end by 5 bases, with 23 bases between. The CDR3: CASSKESGSASDQPQHF. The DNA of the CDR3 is TGTGCCAGCAGCAAAGAGTCCGGGTCCGCGTCGGATCAGCCCCAGCATTTT.

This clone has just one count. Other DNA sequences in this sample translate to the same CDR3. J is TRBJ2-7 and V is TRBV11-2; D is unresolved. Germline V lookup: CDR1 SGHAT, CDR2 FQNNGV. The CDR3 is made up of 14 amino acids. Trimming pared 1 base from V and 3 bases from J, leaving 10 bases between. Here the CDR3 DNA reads TGTGCCAGCAGCTTAGGTGGTGGTGGCTACGAGCAGTACTTC. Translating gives CASSLGGGGYEQYF.

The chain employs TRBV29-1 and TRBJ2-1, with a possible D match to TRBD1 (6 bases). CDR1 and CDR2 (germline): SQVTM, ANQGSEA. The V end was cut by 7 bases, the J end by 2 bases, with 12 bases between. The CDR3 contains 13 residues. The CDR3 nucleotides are TGCAGCGGTAACCGGGACACCTACAATGAGCAGTTCTTC. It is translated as CSGNRDTYNEQFF.

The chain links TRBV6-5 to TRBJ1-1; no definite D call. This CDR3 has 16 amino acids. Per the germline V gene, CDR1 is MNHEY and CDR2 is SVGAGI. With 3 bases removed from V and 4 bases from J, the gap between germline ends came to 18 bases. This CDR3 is CASSYGPGIGVTEAFF. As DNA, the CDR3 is TGTGCCAGCAGTTATGGGCCTGGTATCGGTGTCACTGAAGCTTTCTTT.